This T cell receptor (beta chain) emerged from a study of blood T cells in healthy people across ages. Germline V lookup: CDR1 KGHDR, CDR2 SFDVKD. Trimming took off 5 bases at V and 3 bases at J, with 15 bases between the two ends. The CDR3 covers 15 residues. Primers used in a second PCR of roughly 6 to 11 cycles were a sample-barcoded 5' primer and a J-beta primer mix. Using its own MiXCR run on the 5' RACE reads, TCRdb lists one record per CDR3 protein. The sample includes 750,000 or so distinct CDR3 sequences, about 25% of them seen just once. In addition, the sample was reused for a study of T cells of mothers and their children.

Source material: blood. The clonotype was recovered from a boy between 10 and 17 years old in good health. This chain joins TRBV24-1 and TRBJ2-5; tentative D call: TRBD1 (6 bases). The DNA for the CDR3 is TGTGCCACCAGTGCAACCGGTCCAGGGGAAGAGACCCAGTACTTC. Encoded protein: CATSATGPGEETQYF.